The source of this TCR beta chain is a study of preoperative IRX-2 immunotherapy in early breast cancer (dated by TCRdb to the late 2010s). The CDR3 goes from the cysteine to the phenylalanine over 16 residues. Only the CDR3 DNA is retained, 48 bases long and in frame from the first base. Deletion took 0 bases off V and 2 bases off J, with a span of 14 bases between the germline ends. CDR1 and CDR2, per the germline V gene, are SGHRS and YFSETQ. The treatment or condition label here, explained by the study, means: preoperative locoregional IRX-2 cytokine immunotherapy. The samples were obtained from a phase Ib study that tested preoperative, locoregional IRX-2 cytokine immunotherapy designed to prime immune responses. The donors were early-stage breast cancer patients who were given IRX-2 prior to surgery. Receptor amplification or capture employed the immunoSEQ multiplex PCR assay. TCRdb took this table from immuneACCESS and kept in-frame rearrangements with V and J called. Such tables lack part of the clones; where checked against another copy, unresolved V genes explain under half of the gap, and the rest is unexplained. Here the sample has about 98,000 clones; roughly 85% occur a single time. The ten largest account for roughly 1.9% of the sample.

Concerning this clone: Its specific antigen is unknown. There are no base qualities to consult, and no much larger clone falls within one base.

The clonotype originates from a human donor with breast cancer. The chain employs TRBV5-1 and TRBJ1-2; perhaps TRBD1 is the D gene, with 6 bases matching. Material: tumor tissue, obtained after IRX-2 immunotherapy. At the DNA level, the sequence is TGCGCCAGCAGCTTGGGATCCGGGGGCGACAACTATGGCTACACCTTC. The translation is CASSLGSGGDNYGYTF.